The sequence of this T cell receptor (beta chain) was determined in a study of CD8+ T cells in alopecia areata. Study-level results: Possibly because of HLA-related factors, TCR sharing was less clear across patients than in mice. Especially in alopecia totalis/universalis, lesional scalp showed greater clonality than normal scalp did.

In regard to this clone: As yet, its antigen is unknown.

RNA extraction was followed by reverse transcription into cDNA, which acted as the sequencing template. Sequencing used immunoSEQ multiplex PCR; TCRdb keeps in-frame clones, though not all of them. The profile shows over 150,000 clones, roughly 56% of them singletons. V was trimmed by 4 bases and J by 5 bases, leaving 9 bases between them. CDR1 and CDR2 from the germline V gene are MNHNY and SVGAGI (reference sequence). There are 12 residues in the CDR3. Both CD4+ and CD8+ T cells were separated by sorting PBMCs. V gene TRBV6-6 combines with J gene TRBJ2-7; D gene uncertain. Sample: CD8+ T cells sorted from blood. This TCR was sampled from a human donor in good health. DNA of the CDR3: TGTGCCAGCAGTTCCCGGTACCACGAGCAGTACTTC. Its translation: CASSSRYHEQYF.